This T cell receptor (beta chain) was profiled in a study of glioma-infiltrating T cells. General observations from the study: Non-neoplastic patients had below-expected tissue-blood divergence, while all gliomas exceeded expectation. Shared blood CDR3 signature motifs marked patients with low tissue-blood divergence. Tissue and blood shared very few CDR3 sequences.

Concerning this clonotype itself: What it recognizes is unknown.

The V gene's germline CDR1 is SQVTM and CDR2 ANQGSEA. Trimming took off 1 base at V and 3 bases at J, with 12 bases between the two ends. This CDR3 is 14 amino acids long. The iRepertoire nested amplicon-rescue multiplex PCR amplified TCR alpha and beta CDR3s from RNA. In TCRdb, the multiplex PCR reads were re-called with MiXCR into one record per CDR3 protein. The sample includes around 390,000 distinct CDR3 sequences, less than 50% seen only once; the top ten take 12%. The TCR was taken from a human donor with low-grade glioma or glioblastoma, undergoing nonglioma brain surgery, or in good health (not recorded which). The sample taken for sequencing was glioma tissue, nonneoplastic brain tissue, or PBMCs (not recorded which). V and J are TRBV29-1 and TRBJ1-1; D gene uncertain. The CDR3 nucleotides are TGCAGCGTTGAAGCTCTTCGGGCGGACACTGAAGCTTTCTTT. Its translation is CSVEALRADTEAFF.